This record covers a single TCR beta chain. As yet, its antigen is unknown. TCRdb ran MiXCR on the 5' RACE reads and lists one entry per CDR3 protein. The data show 380,000 or so distinct CDR3 sequences, roughly 15% seen once. This specimen comes from a study of T-cell memory formation after mild COVID-19. Study observations and caveats: Clones that contracted from day 15 to 85 were balanced CD4/CD8, while later expanders leaned CD4+.

The trim removed 6 bases at V and 4 bases at J, leaving 7 bases unmatched. The CDR3 loop spans 16 amino acids. Per the germline V gene, CDR1 is KGHSH and CDR2 is LQKENI. The chain employs TRBV18 and TRBJ2-1, with 12 bases matching TRBD2. The receptor was isolated from a man aged 18 to 29 who had mild COVID-19 (a few samples of this study predate the infection). Cell type and time point are not known. Sequenced: PBMCs or a T cell subset sorted from them (not recorded which). The CDR3 loop reads CASSRGGTSGYNEQFF. CDR3 sequence (DNA): TGTGCCAGCTCCCGCGGGGGGACTAGCGGGTACAATGAGCAGTTCTTC.